This note documents a single TCR beta chain sequence. Its antigen is unidentified. This sample stems from a study of cytomegalovirus exposure and HLA in healthy donors. General study points: Most likely, a cluster of highly shared sequence variants arose as a sequencing artifact.

The CDR3 spans 18 residues. Germline CDR1 is LNHDA and CDR2 is SQIVND (reference sequence). The ends lost 3 bases at V and 6 bases at J; junction bases unmatched: 14. The PCR made use of 60 Vbeta and 13 Jbeta primers. Sequenced by immunoSEQ multiplex PCR; TCRdb stores in-frame clones only, minus some. This table holds over 130,000 clones, 82% found once. This TCR was recovered from a male donor in good health and CMV-seronegative. The sample consisted of PBMCs. The chain uses TRBV19 and TRBJ2-7, with TRBD2 matching 13 bases. The CDR3 region has the DNA TGTGCCAGTAGTATCGGACTAGCGGGAGACCGTGTGAAAAGCGAGCAGTACTTC. This gives the protein CASSIGLAGDRVKSEQYF. The entire variable domain, with the rest obtained from reference TRBV19 and TRBJ2-7, is as follows: DGGITQSPKYLFRKEGQNVTLSCEQNLNHDAMYWYRQDPGQGLRLIYYSQIVNDFQKGDIAEGYSVSREKKESFPLTVTSAQKNPTAFYLCASSIGLAGDRVKSEQYFGPGTRLTVT.